This is a list of T cell receptor beta chains from one sample in a study of cytomegalovirus exposure and HLA in healthy donors. Using immunoSEQ multiplex PCR, the repertoire was profiled, and TCRdb retains in-frame clones only, with some absent. This sample has 260,000 or so clones, with roughly 87% found just once. Material: PBMCs. These receptors were taken from a woman in her 30s in good health and CMV-seronegative. The CDR3 runs from the conserved cysteine through the conserved F or W. The order of the fields is CDR3 DNA, CDR3 protein, J gene, D gene, clone size, V gene. The D gene is left open where the match is weak. Part of the rows lack a size; the others show once, few, many or a class for expanded clones.

CDR3nt: TGTGCCAGCATGAATCGCACTGAAGCTTTCTTT; CDR3aa: CASMNRTEAFF; j_gene: TRBJ1-1; d_gene: NA; abundance: NA; v_gene: TRBV27
CDR3nt: TGTGCCTCCCACGGACCGGGACAGGGAGTCTACGAGCAGTACTTC; CDR3aa: CASHGPGQGVYEQYF; j_gene: TRBJ2-7; d_gene: TRBD1; abundance: NA; v_gene: TRBV30
CDR3nt: TGTGCCAGCAGCTTCTCGGACGGCTACGAGCAGTACTTC; CDR3aa: CASSFSDGYEQYF; j_gene: TRBJ2-7; d_gene: NA; abundance: once; v_gene: TRBV5-6
CDR3nt: TGTGCCAGCAGTACCCTCTCCCGGGACTCGGTCTCGGCAGATACGCAGTATTTT; CDR3aa: CASSTLSRDSVSADTQYF; j_gene: TRBJ2-3; d_gene: NA; abundance: NA; v_gene: TRBV28
CDR3nt: TGTGCCAGCAGTTTATTTCAGCCACTTGGTACGCAGTATTTT; CDR3aa: CASSLFQPLGTQYF; j_gene: TRBJ2-3; d_gene: NA; abundance: NA; v_gene: TRBV27
CDR3nt: TGCGCCAGCAGCCTTTTACCTGGTACGGCAGATACGCAGTATTTT; CDR3aa: CASSLLPGTADTQYF; j_gene: TRBJ2-3; d_gene: NA; abundance: NA; v_gene: TRBV4-1
CDR3nt: TGTGCCAGCAGTGAAAGGGGTGCGCCCAATGAAAAACTGTTTTTT; CDR3aa: CASSERGAPNEKLFF; j_gene: TRBJ1-4; d_gene: NA; abundance: NA; v_gene: TRBV6-1
CDR3nt: TGTGCCAGCAGCGTAGCGACAGGGGTGTCCTACGAGCAGTACTTC; CDR3aa: CASSVATGVSYEQYF; j_gene: TRBJ2-7; d_gene: TRBD1; abundance: NA; v_gene: TRBV9
CDR3nt: TGTGCCACCAGCAGAGATTTTCCGGGAGAAAGGACAGATACGCAGTATTTT; CDR3aa: CATSRDFPGERTDTQYF; j_gene: TRBJ2-3; d_gene: NA; abundance: once; v_gene: TRBV15
CDR3nt: TGTGCCAGCAGTGAAAGACTAGCGGGAGGGCCTCTCACCGGGGAGCTGTTTTTT; CDR3aa: CASSERLAGGPLTGELFF; j_gene: TRBJ2-2; d_gene: TRBD2; abundance: once; v_gene: TRBV2
CDR3nt: TGTGCCAGCAGCCGTTTAGCGGGAGGGGGGGAGACCCAGTACTTC; CDR3aa: CASSRLAGGGETQYF; j_gene: TRBJ2-5; d_gene: TRBD2; abundance: NA; v_gene: TRBV7-6
CDR3nt: TGTGCCAGCAGTCTTACAGGGTCCGCTCAGCCCCAGCATTTT; CDR3aa: CASSLTGSAQPQHF; j_gene: TRBJ1-5; d_gene: NA; abundance: NA; v_gene: TRBV25-1
CDR3nt: TGTGCCAGCAGTGAAGTGACAGGGGATGTGGGCGAGCAGTACTTC; CDR3aa: CASSEVTGDVGEQYF; j_gene: TRBJ2-7; d_gene: TRBD1; abundance: NA; v_gene: TRBV6-1
CDR3nt: TGTGCCAGCAGCGTAGGTTCCGACCTCCTTGGCTATGGCTACACCTTC; CDR3aa: CASSVGSDLLGYGYTF; j_gene: TRBJ1-2; d_gene: NA; abundance: NA; v_gene: TRBV9
CDR3nt: TGCGCCAGCAGGCGGGCGTGGGAATTGGACGAGCAGTACTTC; CDR3aa: CASRRAWELDEQYF; j_gene: TRBJ2-7; d_gene: NA; abundance: NA; v_gene: TRBV5-1
CDR3nt: TGTGCCAGTTCGTCAGGGGCCTCTGGGGCCAACGTCCTGACTTTC; CDR3aa: CASSSGASGANVLTF; j_gene: TRBJ2-6; d_gene: NA; abundance: NA; v_gene: TRBV6-5
CDR3nt: TGTGCCAGCAGCTTAGCCGGGACAGGCACTGAAGCTTTCTTT; CDR3aa: CASSLAGTGTEAFF; j_gene: TRBJ1-1; d_gene: TRBD1; abundance: NA; v_gene: TRBV11-3
CDR3nt: TGTGCCAGCAGTGGACTAGCGGGAGTCTACAATGAGCAGTTCTTC; CDR3aa: CASSGLAGVYNEQFF; j_gene: TRBJ2-1; d_gene: TRBD2; abundance: NA; v_gene: TRBV28